This entry features one T cell receptor beta chain sequence. This record comes from a study of T cell changes during pregnancy in multiple sclerosis. Germline-derived CDR1 and CDR2 are SGDLS and YYNGEE. CDR3 length: 16 amino acids. The V and J ends lost 7 bases and 4 bases, in that order; junction bases with no gene match: 9. Sequenced by immunoSEQ multiplex PCR; TCRdb stores in-frame clones only, minus some. This table holds some 70,000 clones, 91% found once. Sequencing used CD4+ T cells from peripheral blood mononuclear cells, obtained in the third trimester of pregnancy. The rearrangement joins TRBV9 to TRBJ2-5; 14 bases map to TRBD2. The TCR sequence derives from a female donor in good health, enrolled as a control in a pregnancy study. DNA of the CDR3: TGTGCCAGCGGACCGACTAGCGGGGGGGTTAGAGAGACCCAGTACTTC. Amino acid sequence: CASGPTSGGVRETQYF.